These 32 T cell receptor beta chains originate from one sample sequenced in a study of CD8+ T cells in alopecia areata. Extracted RNA was reverse transcribed, and the resulting cDNA served as sequencing template. Sequencing was performed with immunoSEQ multiplex PCR; in TCRdb, only in-frame clones are kept and a portion is missing. The sample lists approximately 170,000 clones, 55% to 70% occurring once. This sample's treatment: oral pan-JAK inhibitor, 5-10 mg twice daily. The specimen comprised CD4+ T cells sorted from blood, sampled at week 4, from a patient treated with tofacitinib. These receptors all stem from a human donor with alopecia areata.

This clone was picked up a small number of times. CDR3 loop: CATVDRGRDTQYF. In DNA, the CDR3 is TGCGCCACCGTTGACAGGGGCCGAGATACGCAGTATTTT. The chain recombines TRBV10-2 with TRBJ2-3, with 8 nucleotides matching TRBD1. This CDR3 spans 13 amino acids. J gave up 5 bases and V 10 bases, and 8 bases lay outside the gene matches. Per germline, CDR1 WSHSY and CDR2 SAAADI.

V gene TRBV7-9 combines with J gene TRBJ1-1; 8 bases map to TRBD1. The junction had 3 bases not matched to a gene; V was cut back by 5 bases and J by 1 base. The CDR3 contains 14 residues. Germline lookup yields CDR1 SEHNR and CDR2 FQNEAQ (reference sequence). The CDR3 loop is CASSVGQGNTEAFF. The CDR3 bases are TGTGCCAGCAGCGTCGGACAGGGGAACACTGAAGCTTTCTTT.

The chain combines TRBV30 with TRBJ2-7; tentatively, D is TRBD1 or TRBD2 (6 bases each). V was pared by 1 base and J by 1 base, with 11 bases between. Germline CDR1 reads GTSNPN; CDR2 reads SVGIG (reference sequence). The CDR3 contains 14 residues. CDR3 protein: CAWSGGANSYEQYF. For the CDR3, the DNA is TGTGCCTGGAGTGGGGGGGCGAATTCCTACGAGCAGTACTTC.

The chain recombines TRBV25-1 with TRBJ2-2; 9 bases agree with TRBD1. The V segment lost 6 bases and the J segment 3 bases; nucleotides outside the gene matches: 8. CDR1 and CDR2 (germline): MGHDK, SYGVNS. The CDR3 covers 16 residues. CDR3 DNA sequence: TGTGCCAGCAGCGAAAGGGGACAGGGTCACACCGGGGAGCTGTTTTTT. Protein: CASSERGQGHTGELFF.

The chain joins TRBV6-1 to TRBJ2-6; D not resolved. This CDR3 is 14 amino acids long. V gave up 4 bases and J gave up 2 bases, with 6 bases separating them. The germline V gene has CDR1 MNHNS and CDR2 SASEGT. CDR3 DNA: TGTGCCAGCAGTGGTGGGCCTGGGGCCAACGTCCTGACTTTC. It codes for CASSGGPGANVLTF.

This clone was seen only a few times. J is TRBJ1-1 and V is TRBV29-1; D is ambiguous. The CDR3 length is 11 residues. V gave up 8 bases and J gave up 1 base, with 8 bases separating them. From germline, CDR1 is SQVTM and CDR2 ANQGSEA. The CDR3 protein is CSLTSNTEAFF. The CDR3 DNA follows: TGCAGCTTAACTTCGAACACTGAAGCTTTCTTT.

The chain combines TRBV10-3 with TRBJ2-1; the match to TRBD2 covers 10 bases. Germline loops: CDR1 ENHRY, CDR2 SYGVKD. V shed 4 bases and J 3 bases; nucleotides not matched to a gene: 3. The CDR3 loop spans 15 amino acids. CDR3 nucleotides: TGTGCCATCAGTGGGGGGACTAGCGTCTACAATGAGCAGTTCTTC. It codes for CAISGGTSVYNEQFF.

In this sample, this clone turned up a few times. The chain employs TRBV4-1 and TRBJ1-1; D gene uncertain. Trimming cost V 1 base and J 0 bases, with 3 bases left between them. This CDR3 comprises 13 residues. Germline V lookup: CDR1 MGHRA, CDR2 YSYEKL. Written as DNA, the CDR3 is TGCGCCAGCAGCCAAGTGCTGAACACTGAAGCTTTCTTT. This gives the protein CASSQVLNTEAFF.

This clone came up a few times. The chain combines TRBV9 with TRBJ1-1; the match to TRBD1 covers 7 bases. Germline loops: CDR1 SGDLS, CDR2 YYNGEE. The CDR3 is made up of 13 amino acids. With 2 bases clipped from V and 4 bases from J, the junction kept 2 bases outside the gene matches. The CDR3 here is CASSVRQGTEAFF. CDR3 nucleotides: TGTGCCAGCAGCGTTAGACAGGGCACTGAAGCTTTCTTT.

The V gene is TRBV29-1, the J gene TRBJ2-5, with D perhaps being TRBD1 or TRBD2 (7 bases each). Germline V gene sequence: CDR1 SQVTM, CDR2 ANQGSEA. Trimming stripped 4 bases from V and 11 bases from J, with 17 bases between. This CDR3 contains 12 residues. The CDR3 DNA sequence: TGCAGCGTTGGGGAGGGGGCGAATGAGCAGTACTTC. Residues: CSVGEGANEQYF. Drawing the rest from reference TRBV29-1 and TRBJ2-5, the complete variable domain is SAVISQKPSRDICQRGTSLTIQCQVDSQVTMMFWYRQQPGQSLTLIATANQGSEATYESGFVIDKFPISRPNLTFSTLTVSNMSPEDSSIYLCSVGEGANEQYFGPGTRLLVL.

CDR3 sequence: CSVPKGQGNIEQFF. CDR3 sequence (DNA): TGCAGCGTTCCCAAAGGACAGGGGAACATTGAGCAGTTCTTC. The chain is built from TRBV29-1 and TRBJ2-1, with 9 bases aligning to TRBD1. Germline CDR1 and CDR2: SQVTM and ANQGSEA. J was trimmed by 9 bases and V by 5 bases; bases with no gene match: 11. The CDR3 sequence is 14 residues long.

Note on this clone: The same CDR3 arises from other DNA sequences in this sample as well. The chain uses TRBV29-1 and TRBJ2-1; D gene ambiguous. V was pared by 2 bases and J by 7 bases, with 6 bases between. The CDR3 has 11 amino acids. Germline CDR1 reads SQVTM; CDR2 reads ANQGSEA. DNA of the CDR3: TGCAGCGTTGAACCCGGAAATGAGCAGTTCTTC. The encoded protein is CSVEPGNEQFF.

This clone was recorded a few times. This chain links TRBV5-1 with TRBJ2-1; 16 nucleotides align to TRBD2. Germline CDR1 and CDR2: SGHRS and YFSETQ. This CDR3 is 15 amino acids long. V trimming: 4 bases; J trimming: 9 bases; junction bases outside the gene matches: 4. CDR3 protein: CASSEGLAGGGEQFF. The CDR3 nucleotides are TGCGCCAGCAGCGAGGGACTAGCGGGAGGGGGTGAGCAGTTCTTC.

This clone came up a few times. This chain uses TRBV30 with TRBJ2-5; D not certain. Germline V gene sequence: CDR1 GTSNPN, CDR2 SVGIG (reference sequence). This CDR3 has 13 amino acids. V was clipped by 4 bases and J by 0 bases, with 9 bases between them. The CDR3 coding sequence is TGTGCCTGGACGTTGCTCCACCAAGAGACCCAGTACTTC. Protein: CAWTLLHQETQYF.

V and J are TRBV30 and TRBJ2-6; 7 positions agree with TRBD1. The germline V gene encodes CDR1 GTSNPN and CDR2 SVGIG (reference sequence). V was pared by 0 bases and J by 0 bases, with 5 bases of the junction left unmatched. The CDR3 has 17 amino acids. In DNA, the CDR3 is TGTGCCTGGAGTGTACGGCAGGGGGTCTCTGGGGCCAACGTCCTGACTTTC. This sequence encodes CAWSVRQGVSGANVLTF. Using reference TRBV30 and TRBJ2-6 for the parts outside the CDR3, the full variable domain is SQTIHQWPATLVQPVGSPLSLECTVEGTSNPNLYWYRQAAGRGLQLLFYSVGIGQISSEVPQNLSASRPQDRQFILSSKKLLLSDSGFYLCAWSVRQGVSGANVLTFGAGSRLTVL.

V usage is TRBV5-4 and J usage is TRBJ2-3, with D maybe TRBD1 (5 bases). Germline CDR1 reads SGHNT; CDR2 reads YYREEE (reference sequence). V gave up 7 bases and J gave up 2 bases, with 11 bases separating them. CDR3 size: 13 residues. The CDR3 DNA follows: TGTGCCAGCTTTAGACAGTCCACAGATACGCAGTATTTT. As protein: CASFRQSTDTQYF. Full variable domain (remainder filled in from reference TRBV5-4 and TRBJ2-3): ETGVTQSPTHLIKTRGQQVTLRCSSQSGHNTVSWYQQALGQGPQFIFQYYREEENGRGNFPPRFSGLQFPNYSSELNVNALELDDSALYLCASFRQSTDTQYFGPGTRLTVL.

This clone showed up just a few times. The chain uses TRBV6-5 and TRBJ1-2; no clear D. This CDR3 spans 16 amino acids. Trimming took 0 bases from V and 2 from J, leaving 13 bases between them. Germline values: CDR1 MNHEY, CDR2 SVGAGI. This CDR3 is CASSYSGPGTNYGYTF. DNA of the CDR3: TGTGCCAGCAGTTACTCGGGTCCGGGCACAAACTATGGCTACACCTTC.

This clone has only a few counts. Distinct nucleotide sequences in the sample also encode this CDR3. The DNA of the CDR3 is TGCAGCGTTGTTATCGGAGAGACCCAGTACTTC. Protein sequence: CSVVIGETQYF. The genes are TRBV29-1 and TRBJ2-5, with D hard to call. This CDR3 contains 11 residues. V lost 4 bases to trimming and J lost 4 bases, with 7 bases between them. The germline gives CDR1 SQVTM, CDR2 ANQGSEA.

V usage is TRBV30 and J usage is TRBJ2-1; 8 nucleotides match TRBD2. Trimming took 2 bases from V and 7 from J; bases not matched to a gene: 7. CDR1 GTSNPN and CDR2 SVGIG come from the germline V gene (reference sequence). The CDR3 contains 14 residues. The CDR3 sequence is CAWSQGLGRNEQFF. Here the CDR3 DNA reads TGTGCCTGGAGTCAGGGACTAGGCCGTAATGAGCAGTTCTTC.

This clone was detected only a few times. This rearrangement joins TRBV9 to TRBJ1-1; D gene ambiguous. Per germline, CDR1 SGDLS and CDR2 YYNGEE. V shed 3 bases and J shed 6 bases, with 12 bases lying between them. The CDR3 runs to 13 residues. CDR3 protein: CASSETLGSEAFF. DNA for the CDR3: TGTGCCAGCAGCGAGACCCTTGGTTCTGAAGCTTTCTTT.

This clone was counted between two and nine times. The J gene is TRBJ2-4, the V gene TRBV30, with a weak D call TRBD2 (7 bases). With 0 bases removed from V and 1 base from J, the gap between germline ends came to 10 bases. The CDR3 is 15 residues long. Germline lookup yields CDR1 GTSNPN and CDR2 SVGIG (reference sequence). CDR3 coding DNA: TGTGCCTGGAGTGTACGGGGGGCGGCCAAAAACATTCAGTACTTC. Its translation is CAWSVRGAAKNIQYF. Looking up the rest from reference TRBV30 and TRBJ2-4 gives the full variable domain: SQTIHQWPATLVQPVGSPLSLECTVEGTSNPNLYWYRQAAGRGLQLLFYSVGIGQISSEVPQNLSASRPQDRQFILSSKKLLLSDSGFYLCAWSVRGAAKNIQYFGAGTRLSVL.

This rearrangement joins TRBV7-9 to TRBJ2-5; D uncertain. Between the trimmed V and J ends, which lost 6 bases and 1 base, there was a span of 15 bases. Germline V CDR1 and CDR2: SEHNR, FQNEAQ (reference sequence). The CDR3 is 15 residues long. The CDR3 is CASSPEVGRQETQYF. DNA for the CDR3: TGTGCCAGCAGTCCTGAGGTTGGGCGCCAAGAGACCCAGTACTTC.

This clone has a handful of counts. This chain links TRBV28 with TRBJ1-2, with D hard to call. V lost 5 bases and J 5 bases, leaving 12 bases between the germline ends. The CDR3 has 13 residues. Germline loops: CDR1 MDHEN, CDR2 SYDVKM. For the CDR3, the DNA is TGTGCCAGCAGTCTACTAGACTATTATGGCTACACCTTC. Amino acids: CASSLLDYYGYTF.

The chain couples TRBV7-8 to TRBJ2-3; 8 positions agree with TRBD2. The CDR3 spans 16 residues. Germline V gene data show CDR1 as SGHVS and CDR2 as FQNEAQ. Losses at the gene ends were 0 bases for V and 4 bases for J; bases not matched to a gene: 6. The CDR3 loop is CASSLAGVGRADTQYF. The CDR3 coding sequence is TGTGCCAGCAGCTTAGCTGGGGTCGGGAGGGCAGATACGCAGTATTTT. The full variable domain, completed using reference TRBV7-8 and TRBJ2-3, is GAGVSQSPRYKVAKRGQDVALRCDPISGHVSLFWYQQALGQGPEFLTYFQNEAQLDKSGLPSDRFFAERPEGSVSTLKIQRTQQEDSAVYLCASSLAGVGRADTQYFGPGTRLTVL.

This clone was counted at least ten times. The chain joins TRBV4-1 to TRBJ2-6; D perhaps matches TRBD2 (5 bases). The CDR3 runs to 17 residues. Germline CDR1 and CDR2: MGHRA and YSYEKL. Deletions cut 0 bases from V and 0 bases from J, with 9 bases between. The CDR3 spells CASSQEKRNSGANVLTF. CDR3 sequence (DNA): TGCGCCAGCAGCCAAGAAAAGCGGAACTCTGGGGCCAACGTCCTGACTTTC.

This clone was picked up a small number of times. J is TRBJ1-1 and V is TRBV7-9, with TRBD1 matching 8 bases. This CDR3 comprises 12 residues. The germline V gene has CDR1 SEHNR and CDR2 FQNEAQ (reference sequence). J gave up 7 bases and V 6 bases, and 4 bases lay outside the gene matches. CDR3 DNA: TGTGCCAGCAGTCAGGGGGCCGGTGAAGCTTTCTTT. The encoded protein is CASSQGAGEAFF.

This chain links TRBV6-6 with TRBJ2-5; 7 bases align to TRBD1. Germline values: CDR1 MNHNY, CDR2 SVGAGI (reference sequence). V lost 4 bases, J lost 5 bases, and 4 bases stayed unmatched. The CDR3 extends over 13 amino acids. CDR3 sequence: CASSSDRSETQYF. In nucleotides, the CDR3 is TGTGCCAGCAGTTCGGACAGGTCCGAGACCCAGTACTTC.

V is TRBV27 and J is TRBJ2-7, with 7 bases fitting TRBD2. The CDR3 is 15 residues long. V lost 6 bases and J lost 3; bases outside the gene matches: 11. Germline V gives CDR1 MNHEY, CDR2 SMNVEV (reference sequence). The CDR3, as DNA: TGTGCCAGCAGCACCCGGGGAGGGGCAGGCTACGAGCAGTACTTC. This encodes CASSTRGGAGYEQYF.

The chain links TRBV7-9 to TRBJ2-1; 8 nucleotides align to TRBD2. Germline loops: CDR1 SEHNR, CDR2 FQNEAQ (reference sequence). Losses at the gene ends were 2 bases for V and 3 bases for J; bases not matched to a gene: 15. This CDR3 region has 19 residues. In DNA, the CDR3 is TGTGCCAGCAGCTTAAGACCGGGACTAGACCTTCCGGACTACAATGAGCAGTTCTTC. Amino acid sequence: CASSLRPGLDLPDYNEQFF.

Remarks on this clone: One end of the junction is discordant with germline, which a read error may explain. The chain uses TRBV29-1 and TRBJ2-4, with D unresolved. The CDR3 runs 15 residues. The germline CDR1 and CDR2 sequences are SQVTM and ANQGSEA. The CDR3 here is CSAEVVQRAKNIQYF. Written as DNA, the CDR3 is TGCAGCGCTGAAGTAGTGCAGAGAGCCAAAAACATTCAGTACTTC.

This chain uses TRBV6-5 with TRBJ1-5, with D tentatively TRBD1 (5 bases). The germline V gene encodes CDR1 MNHEY and CDR2 SVGAGI. The CDR3 is 14 residues long. Trimming cost V 5 bases and J 7 bases, with 15 bases left between them. CDR3 DNA: TGTGCCAGCAGTGATCCAGGGAGTAGGCAGCCCCAGCATTTT. Translation: CASSDPGSRQPQHF.

The chain recombines TRBV5-1 with TRBJ1-1, with 8 positions matching TRBD1. V lost 4 bases to trimming and J lost 0 bases; unmatched junction nucleotides: 8. The CDR3 contains 16 residues. Germline V gene lookup returns CDR1 SGHRS and CDR2 YFSETQ. Written as DNA, the CDR3 is TGCGCCAGCAGCCTTAACCCGGGACAGGTGAACACTGAAGCTTTCTTT. Encoded protein: CASSLNPGQVNTEAFF.